Included here is one T cell receptor beta chain sequence, with context. What it binds is unknown. This sample was taken from a study of response to subunit inactivated influenza vaccine. One entry per CDR3 protein, called by TCRdb with MiXCR from the RT-PCR reads. The table includes 530,000 or so distinct CDR3 sequences, roughly 25% detected once. Whole-study findings and limits: T cells newly recruited by each seasonal influenza vaccination are few, the authors suggested.

The CDR3 contains 14 residues. Per the germline V gene, CDR1 is SNHLY and CDR2 is FYNNEI. Trimming took off 7 bases at V and 0 bases at J, with 13 bases between the two ends. This material consisted of CD4+ T cells sorted from PBMCs, taken 5 to 6 days after vaccination. This TCR derives from a man aged 45-65 years who received an inactivated influenza vaccine. The chain combines TRBV2 with TRBJ2-7; perhaps TRBD1 as D (6 bases). CDR3 amino acids: CASKWTDSSYEQYF. The CDR3 DNA is TGTGCCAGCAAGTGGACAGATAGCTCCTACGAGCAGTACTTC.